This T cell receptor (beta chain) was observed in a study of Graves' ophthalmopathy and Graves' hyperthyroidism. Whole-study context: The stable label applied to hyperthyroidism with no ophthalmopathy within 18 months of follow-up.

Concerning this clonotype itself: Its specificity is not known. A much bigger clone sits one base away, suggesting this may be a read error.

Amplified TCR beta CDR3 regions were obtained using RNA transcripts as template. First-round RT-PCR used HTBI primers; second-round multiplex PCR followed. TCRdb re-called the multiplex PCR reads with MiXCR, one entry per CDR3 protein. The data show 560,000 or so distinct CDR3 sequences, with 35% to 45% seen just once and around 4% held by the top ten. Each hyperthyroidism patient was newly diagnosed, with under 2 months' duration, and aged 18 to 65. Patients were diagnosed from clinical symptoms, serum thyroxine, TRAb, thyroid ultrasound and orbital computed tomography. Whole-study findings and limits: The model's prediction of ophthalmopathy progression had 70.59% sensitivity and roughly 72% specificity.

The CDR3 covers 14 residues. Trimming removed 8 bases at V and 5 bases at J, with 16 bases between. Germline V lookup: CDR1 ENHRY, CDR2 SYGVKD. The sequencing sample was made of peripheral blood or thyroid tissue (not recorded which). The rearrangement links TRBV10-3 to TRBJ1-5; the D gene is possibly TRBD1 (5 bases). This clonotype was obtained from an adult man with Graves' hyperthyroidism. CDR3 in amino acids: CAIGPDGGYQPQHF. The CDR3 nucleotides are TGTGCCATCGGTCCCGACGGGGGGTATCAGCCCCAGCATTTT.